Each of the 18 T cell receptor beta chains below was sequenced from the same sample in a study of blood T cell repertoires in COVID-19. The repertoire was sequenced with immunoSEQ multiplex PCR; TCRdb's copy has only in-frame clones and lacks some. Of over 250,000 clones detected, around four fifths appear once; the ten largest clones hold 8% to 10%. The sequenced sample consisted of peripheral blood. These receptors were collected from a woman aged 45-65 years who had recovered from COVID-19.

This chain links TRBV7-8 with TRBJ2-5; 13 bases are shared with TRBD2. The CDR3 contains 15 residues. CDR1 and CDR2 (germline): SGHVS, FQNEAQ. V gave up 6 bases and J gave up 7 bases; unmatched junction bases: 8. DNA for the CDR3: TGTGCCAGCAGAGTAGGGACTAGCGGGGTCGGGACCCAGTACTTC. Amino acids: CASRVGTSGVGTQYF.

The gene calls are TRBV5-1 and TRBJ2-2, with 12 bases aligning to TRBD2. The CDR3 is 15 amino acids. Germline loops: CDR1 SGHRS, CDR2 YFSETQ. After removal of 4 bases from V and 9 bases from J, the junction contained 7 bases not matched to a gene. DNA for the CDR3: TGCGCCAGCAGCCCAGAGGGACTAGCGGGCCGGGAGCTGTTTTTT. It is translated as CASSPEGLAGRELFF.

The V gene is TRBV4-1, the J gene TRBJ2-6; TRBD1 agrees at 11 bases. CDR3 length: 17 residues. J was trimmed by 3 bases and V by 4 bases; bases with no gene match: 5. Germline assignment: CDR1 MGHRA and CDR2 YSYEKL. As DNA, the CDR3 is TGCGCCAGCAGCCCGGACAGGGGGCGGCGTGGGGCCAACGTCCTGACTTTC. Translating gives CASSPDRGRRGANVLTF.

The chain recombines TRBV18 with TRBJ2-2; D gene unclear. Trimming removed 0 bases at V and 4 bases at J, with 12 bases between. This CDR3 comprises 16 residues. CDR1 is KGHSH, CDR2 LQKENI, per germline. CDR3 in amino acids: CASSPPSRSGTGELFF. The CDR3 DNA reads as TGTGCCAGCTCACCACCATCACGGTCGGGCACCGGGGAGCTGTTTTTT. Full variable domain (outside the CDR3, taken from reference TRBV18 and TRBJ2-2): NAGVMQNPRHLVRRRGQEARLRCSPMKGHSHVYWYRQLPEEGLKFMVYLQKENIIDESGMPKERFSAEFPKEGPSILRIQQVVRGDSAAYFCASSPPSRSGTGELFFGEGSRLTVL.

The chain employs TRBV12-3 or TRBV12-4 and TRBJ1-2, with TRBD1 matching over 11 bases. The CDR3 length is 13 residues. J was trimmed by 8 bases and V by 6 bases; bases with no gene match: 5. Written as DNA, the CDR3 is TGTGCCAGCAGGTGGACAGGGGGCGAGGGCTACACCTTC. Protein sequence: CASRWTGGEGYTF.

The rearrangement uses TRBV7-6 and TRBJ2-1; 10 nucleotides line up with TRBD1. The V and J ends lost 0 bases and 8 bases, in that order; junction bases with no gene match: 4. CDR3 length equals 15 residues. CDR1 is SGHVS and CDR2 is FNYEAQ in the germline V gene. The CDR3 DNA reads TGTGCCAGCAGCTTAGCGACAGGGGGCTGGGATGAGCAGTTCTTC. This gives the protein CASSLATGGWDEQFF.

The chain joins TRBV19 to TRBJ2-7; tentatively, D is TRBD1 (5 bases). V was clipped by 4 bases and J by 5 bases, with 15 bases between them. The CDR3 length is 14 residues. The germline V gene encodes CDR1 LNHDA and CDR2 SQIVND (reference sequence). CDR3 sequence reads: CASSTHEGDDEQYF. The DNA of the CDR3 is TGTGCCAGTAGTACCCACGAAGGGGATGACGAGCAGTACTTC.

The chain combines TRBV30 with TRBJ1-6; D gene ambiguous. The CDR3 is made up of 15 amino acids. The germline gives CDR1 GTSNPN, CDR2 SVGIG (reference sequence). The V gene lost 4 bases and the J gene lost 5 bases, with 15 bases spanning the gap. In DNA form, the CDR3 reads TGTGCCTGGATCCCTGGGTGGAGAAATAATTCACCCCTCCACTTT. Its translation is CAWIPGWRNNSPLHF. Full variable domain (rest looked up from reference TRBV30 and TRBJ1-6): SQTIHQWPATLVQPVGSPLSLECTVEGTSNPNLYWYRQAAGRGLQLLFYSVGIGQISSEVPQNLSASRPQDRQFILSSKKLLLSDSGFYLCAWIPGWRNNSPLHFGNGTRLTVT.

The V call is TRBV15, the J call TRBJ1-2, with D possibly TRBD1 on 6 matching bases. Trimming removed 2 bases from V and 0 bases from J, with 16 bases in between. The CDR3 loop spans 17 amino acids. Germline loops: CDR1 LNHNV, CDR2 YYDKDF (reference sequence). For the CDR3, the DNA is TGTGCCACCAGCAGAACTCCGGTCCGGGACACTAACTATGGCTACACCTTC. It yields the protein CATSRTPVRDTNYGYTF.

This clone has more than one count but fewer than ten. V and J are TRBV6-2 or TRBV6-3 and TRBJ1-2; the D gene is possibly TRBD1 (5 bases). Germline CDR1 reads MNHEY; CDR2 reads SVGEGT. V was trimmed by 5 bases and J by 4 bases, leaving 17 bases between them. The CDR3 is made up of 15 amino acids. The CDR3 is CASSTPGGLPYGYTF. The CDR3 DNA reads as TGTGCCAGCAGTACCCCCGGGGGTTTACCCTATGGCTACACCTTC.

The V and J genes are TRBV5-6 and TRBJ2-1; 7 positions match TRBD1. CDR1 and CDR2 from the germline V gene are SGHDT and YYEEEE. V shed 3 bases, J shed 2 bases, and the junction held 2 bases outside the gene matches. This CDR3 region has 14 residues. The CDR3 is CASSYDRAYNEQFF. Written as DNA, the CDR3 is TGTGCCAGCAGCTACGACAGGGCCTACAATGAGCAGTTCTTC.

This chain connects TRBV15 to TRBJ2-7, with D maybe TRBD2 (5 bases). This CDR3 has 13 residues. The germline V and J ends were trimmed by 5 bases and 1 base, with 9 bases remaining between them. Germline V gives CDR1 LNHNV, CDR2 YYDKDF (reference sequence). The CDR3 sequence is CATSPGRSYEQYF. The CDR3 DNA reads TGTGCCACCAGCCCTGGGAGATCCTACGAGCAGTACTTC.

This clone was counted a few times. The chain couples TRBV6-2 or TRBV6-3 to TRBJ2-7; 9 positions agree with TRBD1. From germline, CDR1 is MNHEY and CDR2 SVGEGT. V gave up 4 bases and J gave up 7 bases; unmatched junction bases: 5. This CDR3 region has 13 residues. CDR3 nucleotides: TGTGCCAGCAGTTCGGGGACAGGGCGGGAGCAGTACTTC. As protein: CASSSGTGREQYF.

CDR3 in amino acids: CATSRDLNLNTGELFF. DNA for the CDR3: TGTGCCACCAGCAGAGATCTCAACTTAAACACCGGGGAGCTGTTTTTT. The gene calls are TRBV15 and TRBJ2-2; no clear D. The CDR3 extends over 16 amino acids. CDR1 is LNHNV, CDR2 YYDKDF, per germline (reference sequence). V dropped 0 bases and J dropped 2 bases, with 10 bases sitting between them.

This sequence joins TRBV7-8 and TRBJ1-5; weak D call: TRBD1 (5 bases). The germline V and J ends were trimmed by 5 bases and 6 bases, with 17 bases remaining between them. The CDR3 extends over 15 amino acids. Germline lookup yields CDR1 SGHVS and CDR2 FQNEAQ. As DNA, the CDR3 is TGTGCCAGCAGCCCGCCCAAAGGGGAAGGTCAGCCCCAGCATTTT. Protein: CASSPPKGEGQPQHF.

The rearrangement joins TRBV6-2 or TRBV6-3 to TRBJ1-5; 9 nucleotides align to TRBD1. CDR3 length: 16 residues. The V gene end was trimmed by 5 bases and the J gene end by 4 bases; junction bases not matched to a gene: 9. Germline values: CDR1 MNHEY, CDR2 SVGEGT. CDR3 sequence (DNA): TGTGCCAGCAGTAGCACAGGGGGCAGAGGGAATCAGCCCCAGCATTTT. Encoded protein: CASSSTGGRGNQPQHF.

This chain uses TRBV27 with TRBJ1-6, with D maybe TRBD1 (5 bases). CDR3 length: 16 amino acids. The V end lost 0 bases, the J end lost 9 bases, and 15 bases lay between the germline ends. Germline CDR1 is MNHEY and CDR2 is SMNVEV (reference sequence). Written as DNA, the CDR3 is TGTGCCAGCAGTTTATCCCCGGGACTCGGAACTTCACCCCTCCACTTT. It translates to CASSLSPGLGTSPLHF.

The CDR3 DNA follows: TGTGCCAGCAGCTTTACCGGGACAGGGATTCAGCCCCAGCATTTT. Amino acid sequence: CASSFTGTGIQPQHF. The chain carries TRBV7-2 and TRBJ1-5; 9 bases agree with TRBD1. The CDR3 has 15 residues. Germline V lookup: CDR1 SGHTA, CDR2 FQGNSA. V trimming: 3 bases; J trimming: 6 bases; junction bases outside the gene matches: 6. The full variable domain, in which reference TRBV7-2 and TRBJ1-5 provide the parts outside the CDR3, is GAGVSQSPSNKVTEKGKDVELRCDPISGHTALYWYRQSLGQGLEFLIYFQGNSAPDKSGLPSDRFSAERTGGSVSTLTIQRTQQEDSAVYLCASSFTGTGIQPQHFGDGTRLSIL.